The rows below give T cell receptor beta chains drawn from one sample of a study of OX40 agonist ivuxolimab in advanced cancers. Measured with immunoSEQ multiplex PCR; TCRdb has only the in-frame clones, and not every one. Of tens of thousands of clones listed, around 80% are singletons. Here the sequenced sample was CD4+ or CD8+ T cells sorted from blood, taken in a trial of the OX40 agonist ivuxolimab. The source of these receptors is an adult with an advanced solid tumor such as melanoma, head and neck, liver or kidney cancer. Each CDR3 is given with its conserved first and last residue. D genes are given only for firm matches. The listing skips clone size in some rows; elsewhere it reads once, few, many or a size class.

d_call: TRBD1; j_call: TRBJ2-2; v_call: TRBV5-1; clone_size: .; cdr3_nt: TGCGCCAGCAGCGGGACAGGAGGCCCCGCCGGGGAGCTGTTTTTT; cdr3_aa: CASSGTGGPAGELFF
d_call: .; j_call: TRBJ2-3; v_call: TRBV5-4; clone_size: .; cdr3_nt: TGTGCCAGCAGTCAAAACCAGGGCGTGGGAGATACGCAGTATTTT; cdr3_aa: CASSQNQGVGDTQYF
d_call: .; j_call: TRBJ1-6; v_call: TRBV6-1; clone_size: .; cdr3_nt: TGTGCCAGCAGTGTTTTGGGCAGCAATTCACCCCTCCACTTT; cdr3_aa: CASSVLGSNSPLHF
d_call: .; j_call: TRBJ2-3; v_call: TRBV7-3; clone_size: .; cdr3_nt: TGTGCCAGCAGCCCGTTGGGGGCCACAGATACGCAGTATTTT; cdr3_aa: CASSPLGATDTQYF
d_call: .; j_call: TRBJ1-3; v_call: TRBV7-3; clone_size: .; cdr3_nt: TGTGCCAGCAGCTTAAAGAGGGCTTCTTCAGGGTTCGGACAGTTACTCTCTGGAAACACCATATATTTT; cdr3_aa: CASSLKRASSGFGQLLSGNTIYF
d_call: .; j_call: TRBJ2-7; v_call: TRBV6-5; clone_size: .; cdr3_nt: TGTGCCAGCAGTTACTCGGGTAGCTCCTACGAGCAGTACTTC; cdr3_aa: CASSYSGSSYEQYF
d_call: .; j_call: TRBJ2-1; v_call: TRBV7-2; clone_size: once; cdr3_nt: TGTGCCAGCAGCTTAGCTGGTCCAGGGGAACATGAGCAGTTCTTC; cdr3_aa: CASSLAGPGEHEQFF
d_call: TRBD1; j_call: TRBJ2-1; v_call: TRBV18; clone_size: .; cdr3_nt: TGTGCCAGCTTAGGGACAGCCTCCTACAATGAGCAGTTCTTC; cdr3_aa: CASLGTASYNEQFF
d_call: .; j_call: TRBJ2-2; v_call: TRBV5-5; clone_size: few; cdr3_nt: TGTGCCAGCAGCTTGGGCAGGACCGGGGAGCTGTTTTTT; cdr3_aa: CASSLGRTGELFF
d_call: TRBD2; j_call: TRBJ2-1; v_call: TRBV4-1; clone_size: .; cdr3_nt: TGCGCCAGCAGCCAAGGCCTACTAGCGGGGGGGGTCAATGAGCAGTTCTTC; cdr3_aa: CASSQGLLAGGVNEQFF
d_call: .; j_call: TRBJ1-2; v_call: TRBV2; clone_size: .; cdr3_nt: TGTGCCAGCAGTGAGGGGTGGGGACACTCGGGATATGGCTACACCTTC; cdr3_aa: CASSEGWGHSGYGYTF
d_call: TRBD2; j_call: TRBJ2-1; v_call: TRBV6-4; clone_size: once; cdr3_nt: TGTGCCAGCAGTGGTAGCGGGGGAGGGGAGCAGTTCTTC; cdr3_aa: CASSGSGGGEQFF
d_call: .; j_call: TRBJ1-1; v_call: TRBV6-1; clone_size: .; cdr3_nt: TGTGCCAGCAGTGAACACATGAACACTGAAGCTTTCTTT; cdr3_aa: CASSEHMNTEAFF
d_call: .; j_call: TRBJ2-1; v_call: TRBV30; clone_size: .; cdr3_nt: TGTGCCTGGAGTGTAGGGCAGGGTGAGCAGTTCTTC; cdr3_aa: CAWSVGQGEQFF
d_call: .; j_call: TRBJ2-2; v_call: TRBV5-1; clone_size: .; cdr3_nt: TGCGCCAGCAGCTCTCCGGGGCTGGGGGGCGGGGAGCTGTTTTTT; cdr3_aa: CASSSPGLGGGELFF
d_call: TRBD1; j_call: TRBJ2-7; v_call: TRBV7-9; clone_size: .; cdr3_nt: TGTGCCAGCAGCCTCACCGGGACAGGGGCCCACGAGCAGTACTTC; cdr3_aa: CASSLTGTGAHEQYF
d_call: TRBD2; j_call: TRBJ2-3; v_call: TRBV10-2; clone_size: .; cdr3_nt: TGCGCCAGCAGGGAGAGCGGGGGCACAGATACGCAGTATTTT; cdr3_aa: CASRESGGTDTQYF
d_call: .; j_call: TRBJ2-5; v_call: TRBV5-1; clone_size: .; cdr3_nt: TGCGCCAGCAGCTTTTTGGGCCAAGCCCAAGAGACCCAGTACTTC; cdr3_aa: CASSFLGQAQETQYF
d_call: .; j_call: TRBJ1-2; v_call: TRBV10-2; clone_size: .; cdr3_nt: TGCGCCAGCAGTGAATACAGGACAGCTAACTATGGCTACACCTTC; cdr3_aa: CASSEYRTANYGYTF
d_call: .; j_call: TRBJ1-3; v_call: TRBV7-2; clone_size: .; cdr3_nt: TGTGCCAGCAGCTTCCGGGGGTCCTCTGGAAACACCATATATTTT; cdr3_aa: CASSFRGSSGNTIYF
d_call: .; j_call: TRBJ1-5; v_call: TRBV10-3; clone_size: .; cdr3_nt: TGTGCCATCAGTGATAGCAATCAGCCCCAGCATTTT; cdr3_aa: CAISDSNQPQHF
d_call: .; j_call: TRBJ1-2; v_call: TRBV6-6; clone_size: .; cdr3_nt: TGTGCCAGCAGCCCCGACAAGGGCTATGGCTACACCTTC; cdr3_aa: CASSPDKGYGYTF
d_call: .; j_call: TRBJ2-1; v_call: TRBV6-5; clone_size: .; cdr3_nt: TGTGCCAGCAGTTTGGATGAGCAGTTCTTC; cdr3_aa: CASSLDEQFF
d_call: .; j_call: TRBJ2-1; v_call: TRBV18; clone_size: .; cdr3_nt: TGTGCCAGCTCGCCGACAGGTCCTGGCTCCTACAATGAGCAGTTCTTC; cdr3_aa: CASSPTGPGSYNEQFF
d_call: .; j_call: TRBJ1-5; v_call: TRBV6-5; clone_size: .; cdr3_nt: TGTGCCAGCAGTTATCAGGCCGGGAGGCAGCCCCAGCATTTT; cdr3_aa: CASSYQAGRQPQHF
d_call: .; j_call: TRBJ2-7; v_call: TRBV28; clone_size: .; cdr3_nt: TGTGCCAGCACCGACACGAACGAGCAGTACTTC; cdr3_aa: CASTDTNEQYF
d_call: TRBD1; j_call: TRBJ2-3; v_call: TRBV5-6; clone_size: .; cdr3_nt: TGTGCCAGCAGCTTCCGGGACAGGGGGCGCGCAGATACGCAGTATTTT; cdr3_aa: CASSFRDRGRADTQYF
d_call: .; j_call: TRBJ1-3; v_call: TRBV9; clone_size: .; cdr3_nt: TGTGCCAGCAGCGTAGGCTGGCTAGCTGGAAACACCATATATTTT; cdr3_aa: CASSVGWLAGNTIYF
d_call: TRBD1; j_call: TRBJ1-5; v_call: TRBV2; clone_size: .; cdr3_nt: TGTGCCAGCAGCCCGATAAGGGGGCTTAGCAATCAGCCCCAGCATTTT; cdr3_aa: CASSPIRGLSNQPQHF
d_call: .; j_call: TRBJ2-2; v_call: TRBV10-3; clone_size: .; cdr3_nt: TGTGCCATCCTACGAACAGCGGACACCGGGGAGCTGTTTTTT; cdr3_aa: CAILRTADTGELFF
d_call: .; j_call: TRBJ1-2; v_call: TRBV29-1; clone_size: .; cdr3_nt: TGCAGCGTTGAAGGAGGCGGAGCACATGGCTACACCTTC; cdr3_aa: CSVEGGGAHGYTF